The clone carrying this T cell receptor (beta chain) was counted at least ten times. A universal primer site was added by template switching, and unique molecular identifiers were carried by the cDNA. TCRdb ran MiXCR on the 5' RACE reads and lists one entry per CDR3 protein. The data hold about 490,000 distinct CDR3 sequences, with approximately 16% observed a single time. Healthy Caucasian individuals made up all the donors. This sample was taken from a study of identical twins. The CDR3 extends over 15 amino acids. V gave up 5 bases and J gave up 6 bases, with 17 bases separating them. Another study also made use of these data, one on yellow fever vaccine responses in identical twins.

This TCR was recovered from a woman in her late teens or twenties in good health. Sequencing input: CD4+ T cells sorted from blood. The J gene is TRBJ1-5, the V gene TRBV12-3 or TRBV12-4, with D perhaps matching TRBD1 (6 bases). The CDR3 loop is CASSLQGRAFQPQHF. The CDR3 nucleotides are TGTGCCAGCAGTCTACAGGGTCGAGCTTTTCAGCCCCAGCATTTT.